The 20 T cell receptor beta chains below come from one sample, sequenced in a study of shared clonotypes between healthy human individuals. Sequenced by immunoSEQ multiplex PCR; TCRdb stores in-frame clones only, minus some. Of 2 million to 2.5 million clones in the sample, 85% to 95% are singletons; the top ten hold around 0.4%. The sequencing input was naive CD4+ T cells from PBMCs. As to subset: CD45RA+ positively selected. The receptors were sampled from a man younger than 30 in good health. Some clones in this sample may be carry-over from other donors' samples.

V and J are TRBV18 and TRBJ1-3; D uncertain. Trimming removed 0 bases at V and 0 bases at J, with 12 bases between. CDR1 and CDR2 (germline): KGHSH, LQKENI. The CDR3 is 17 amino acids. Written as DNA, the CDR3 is TGTGCCAGCTCACCACCGTGGGCGCGGGGCTCTGGAAACACCATATATTTT. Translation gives CASSPPWARGSGNTIYF.

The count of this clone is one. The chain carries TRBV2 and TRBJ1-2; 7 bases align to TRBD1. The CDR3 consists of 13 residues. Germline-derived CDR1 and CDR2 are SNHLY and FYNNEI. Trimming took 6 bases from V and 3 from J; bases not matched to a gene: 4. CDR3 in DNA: TGTGCCAGCAGGGTGGGACAGTACTATGGCTACACCTTC. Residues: CASRVGQYYGYTF.

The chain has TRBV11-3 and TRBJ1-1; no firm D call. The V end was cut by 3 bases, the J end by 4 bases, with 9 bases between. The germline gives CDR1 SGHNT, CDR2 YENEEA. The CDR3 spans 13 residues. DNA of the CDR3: TGTGCCAGCAGCTTTGGGTCCACCACTGAAGCTTTCTTT. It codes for CASSFGSTTEAFF.

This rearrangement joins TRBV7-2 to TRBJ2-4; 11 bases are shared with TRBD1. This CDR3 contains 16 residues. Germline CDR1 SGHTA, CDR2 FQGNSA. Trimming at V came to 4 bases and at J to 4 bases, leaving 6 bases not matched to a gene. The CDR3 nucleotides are TGTGCCAGCAGCTCCCGGACAGGGGGCCGGAAAAACATTCAGTACTTC. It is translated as CASSSRTGGRKNIQYF.

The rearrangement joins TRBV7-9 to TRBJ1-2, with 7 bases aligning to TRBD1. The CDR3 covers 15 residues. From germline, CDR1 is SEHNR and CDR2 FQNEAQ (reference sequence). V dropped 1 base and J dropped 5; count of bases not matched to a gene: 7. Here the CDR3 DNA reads TGTGCCAGCAGCTTAGGAAGAGGGGGCAGTTATGGCTACACCTTC. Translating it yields CASSLGRGGSYGYTF.

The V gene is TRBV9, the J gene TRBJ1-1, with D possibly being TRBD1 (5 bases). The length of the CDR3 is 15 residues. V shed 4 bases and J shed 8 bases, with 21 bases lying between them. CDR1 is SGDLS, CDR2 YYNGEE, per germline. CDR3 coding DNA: TGTGCCAGCAGCCCCTTATTTACGGCGGGGACCGAAGCTTTCTTT. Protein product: CASSPLFTAGTEAFF.

CDR3: CASSKYSGAGVSNEQFF. The DNA for the CDR3 is TGTGCCAGCAGCAAGTACTCGGGAGCGGGAGTATCCAATGAGCAGTTCTTC. The V and J genes are TRBV5-4 and TRBJ2-1, with 8 bases lining up with TRBD2. The CDR3 length is 17 residues. The V and J ends lost 4 bases and 6 bases, in that order; junction bases with no gene match: 15. The germline CDR1 and CDR2 sequences are SGHNT and YYREEE (reference sequence).

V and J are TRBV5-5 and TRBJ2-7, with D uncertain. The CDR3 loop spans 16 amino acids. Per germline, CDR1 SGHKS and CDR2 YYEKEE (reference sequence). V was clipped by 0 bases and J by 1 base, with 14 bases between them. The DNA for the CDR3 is TGTGCCAGCAGCTTGGCCACGTCACCGCCGTCCTACGAGCAGTACTTC. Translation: CASSLATSPPSYEQYF.

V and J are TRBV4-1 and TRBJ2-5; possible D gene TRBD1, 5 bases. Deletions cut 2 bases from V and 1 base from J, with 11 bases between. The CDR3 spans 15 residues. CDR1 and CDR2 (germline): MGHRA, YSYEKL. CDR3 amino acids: CASSQMRQSQETQYF. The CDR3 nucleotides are TGCGCCAGCAGCCAAATGCGACAGTCCCAAGAGACCCAGTACTTC.

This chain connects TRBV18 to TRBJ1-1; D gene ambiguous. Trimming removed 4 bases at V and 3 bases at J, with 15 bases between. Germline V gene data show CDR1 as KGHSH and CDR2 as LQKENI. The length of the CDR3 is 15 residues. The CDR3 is CASSQGVVIHTEAFF. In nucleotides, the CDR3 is TGTGCCAGCTCACAGGGAGTAGTCATCCACACTGAAGCTTTCTTT.

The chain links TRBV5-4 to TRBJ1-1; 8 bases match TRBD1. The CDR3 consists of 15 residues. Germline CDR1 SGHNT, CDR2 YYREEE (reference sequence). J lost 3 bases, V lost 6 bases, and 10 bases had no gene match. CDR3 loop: CASTPRGRGDTEAFF. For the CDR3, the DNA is TGTGCCAGCACCCCCAGGGGGCGGGGAGACACTGAAGCTTTCTTT.

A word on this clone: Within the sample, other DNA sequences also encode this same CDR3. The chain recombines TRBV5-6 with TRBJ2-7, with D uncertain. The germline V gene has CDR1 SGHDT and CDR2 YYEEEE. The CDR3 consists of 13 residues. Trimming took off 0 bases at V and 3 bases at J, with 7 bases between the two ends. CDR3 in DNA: TGTGCCAGCAGCTTGGGCAGAAACTACGAGCAGTACTTC. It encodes CASSLGRNYEQYF.

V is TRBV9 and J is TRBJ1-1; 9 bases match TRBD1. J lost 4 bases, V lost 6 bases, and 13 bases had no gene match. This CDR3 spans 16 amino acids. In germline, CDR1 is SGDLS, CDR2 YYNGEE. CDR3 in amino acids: CASTPWADRGRTEAFF. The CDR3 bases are TGTGCCAGCACCCCGTGGGCGGACAGGGGACGCACTGAAGCTTTCTTT. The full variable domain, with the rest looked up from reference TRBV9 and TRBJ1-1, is DSGVTQTPKHLITATGQRVTLRCSPRSGDLSVYWYQQSLDQGLQFLIQYYNGEERAKGNILERFSAQQFPDLHSELNLSSLELGDSALYFCASTPWADRGRTEAFFGQGTRLTVV.

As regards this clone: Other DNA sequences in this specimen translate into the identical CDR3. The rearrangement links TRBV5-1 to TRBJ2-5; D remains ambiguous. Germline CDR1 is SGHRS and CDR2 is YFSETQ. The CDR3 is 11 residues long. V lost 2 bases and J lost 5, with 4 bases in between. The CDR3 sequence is CASSLRETQYF. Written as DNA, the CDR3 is TGCGCCAGCAGCTTAAGGGAGACCCAGTACTTC.

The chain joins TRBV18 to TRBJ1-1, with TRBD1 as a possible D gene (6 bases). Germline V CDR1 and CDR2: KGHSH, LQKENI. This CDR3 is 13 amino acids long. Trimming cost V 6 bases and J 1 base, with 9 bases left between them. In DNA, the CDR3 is TGTGCCAGCTCGCACAGGGAGAACACTGAAGCTTTCTTT. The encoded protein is CASSHRENTEAFF.

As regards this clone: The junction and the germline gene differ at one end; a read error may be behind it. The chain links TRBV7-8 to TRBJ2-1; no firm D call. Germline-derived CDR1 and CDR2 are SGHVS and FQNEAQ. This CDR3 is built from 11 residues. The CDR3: CASSLEVVQVF. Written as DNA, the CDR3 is TGTGCCAGCAGCCTAGAGGTGGTTCAGGTCTTC.

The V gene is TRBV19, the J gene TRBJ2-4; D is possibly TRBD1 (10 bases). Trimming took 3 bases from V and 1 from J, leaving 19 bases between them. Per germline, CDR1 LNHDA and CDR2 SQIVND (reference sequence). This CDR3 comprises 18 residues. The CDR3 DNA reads TGTGCCAGTAGTATTTCTCTAGCGGGACAGGGGGCCAAAAACATTCAGTACTTC. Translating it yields CASSISLAGQGAKNIQYF.

The CDR3 region is CASSHQTGTYEQYF. The DNA of the CDR3 is TGCGCCAGCAGCCACCAGACAGGGACTTACGAGCAGTACTTC. The J gene is TRBJ2-7, the V gene TRBV4-3, with D possibly TRBD1 on 7 matching bases. V was trimmed by 3 bases and J by 4 bases, leaving 13 bases between them. The CDR3 is made up of 14 amino acids. Germline V gene lookup returns CDR1 LGHNA and CDR2 YSLEER.

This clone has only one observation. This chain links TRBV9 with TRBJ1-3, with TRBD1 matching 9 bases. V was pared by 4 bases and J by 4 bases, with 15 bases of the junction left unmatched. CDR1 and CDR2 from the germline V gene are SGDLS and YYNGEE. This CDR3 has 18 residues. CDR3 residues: CASSTGTGLDVGGNTIYF. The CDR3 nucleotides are TGTGCCAGCAGCACAGGGACAGGGCTGGATGTTGGAGGAAACACCATATATTTT.

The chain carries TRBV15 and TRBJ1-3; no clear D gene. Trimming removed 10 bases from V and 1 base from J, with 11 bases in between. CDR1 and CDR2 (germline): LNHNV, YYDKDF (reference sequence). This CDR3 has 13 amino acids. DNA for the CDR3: TGTGCCATAGCGGGCCAATCTGGAAACACCATATATTTT. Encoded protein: CAIAGQSGNTIYF.